This entry is about one T cell receptor (beta chain). Original data processing: Estimated nucleated cell counts came from reference gene primer amplification. Assay used: immunoSEQ multiplex PCR; TCRdb lists only in-frame clones, some missing. V and J calls and clone size come straight from that table; D and trimming were deduced from the DNA. The table shows fewer than 300,000 clones, with approximately 82% occurring only once. The sample belongs to a study of blood T cell repertoires in COVID-19. On the study more broadly: Samples of COVID-19 (acute and convalescent) were obtained from the United States, Italy and Spain. Sources were T cells, B-cell-depleted T cells, or PBMCs; the material itself was cDNA or gDNA.

Germline V gene data show CDR1 as MNHEY and CDR2 as SMNVEV (reference sequence). The V end was cut by 6 bases, the J end by 7 bases, with 11 bases between. CDR3 length equals 12 residues. This receptor was taken from a woman under 30 with acute or convalescent COVID-19. The chain recombines TRBV27 with TRBJ2-3; D gene uncertain. The sample comprised peripheral blood. CDR3 amino acids: CASRRHSNTQYF. CDR3 in DNA: TGTGCCAGCAGGCGTCACTCAAATACGCAGTATTTT.